There are a few counts of the clone carrying this T cell receptor beta chain. Its antigen is not identified. These data are taken from a study of CD8 T cells in ankylosing spondylitis. Study observations and caveats: In the blood and synovial fluid of reactive arthritis, some motif variants had been previously reported. According to the report, clones linked to the disease were significantly enriched in matched synovial fluid samples taken from ankylosing spondylitis patients. There was a TCR beta motif, made of 7 or 8 highly homologous variants, that appeared characteristic of ankylosing spondylitis blood. The authors found the disease-linked clones to be CD8+ and relatively rare in peripheral blood.

Quantitative barcoded 5'-RACE was used to prepare TCR beta libraries. A single record per CDR3 protein comes from TCRdb applying MiXCR to the 5' RACE reads. Among hundreds of thousands of distinct CDR3 sequences listed, 17% were seen once. This sequence was found in a male donor with ankylosing spondylitis. The sequencing input was blood, either unsorted or a sorted T cell fraction (not recorded which).

Here the CDR3 DNA reads TGTGCCAGCAGTTTTATCCCGGATCAGCCCCAGCATTTT. The encoded protein is CASSFIPDQPQHF. The rearrangement uses TRBV12-3 or TRBV12-4 and TRBJ1-5; D gene ambiguous. V was trimmed by 3 bases and J by 5 bases, leaving 8 bases between them. There are 13 residues in the CDR3.